These 4 T cell receptor beta chains share one sample of origin, sequenced in a study of technical replicates of blood from a handful of donors. Only in-frame clones appear in the TCRdb table, and some are missing; sequencing was by immunoSEQ multiplex PCR. Here the sample spans about 8,000 clones, under 90% being singletons. The sequenced material came from PBMCs. The receptors come from a human donor in good health.

The chain uses TRBV7-9 and TRBJ2-2, with 10 bases identical to TRBD2. CDR1 and CDR2 (germline): SEHNR, FQNEAQ (reference sequence). The V gene end was trimmed by 3 bases and the J gene end by 4 bases; junction bases not matched to a gene: 8. The CDR3 contains 17 residues. The CDR3: CASSFMGLAWITGELFF. DNA for the CDR3: TGTGCCAGCAGCTTCATGGGACTAGCGTGGATCACCGGGGAGCTGTTTTTT.

This clone was counted once. The chain carries TRBV5-1 and TRBJ2-1; TRBD2 might be the D (6 bases). Trimming removed 4 bases at V and 0 bases at J, with 14 bases between. Germline loops: CDR1 SGHRS, CDR2 YFSETQ. The CDR3 totals 16 residues. The CDR3 nucleotides read TGCGCCAGCAGCCTAAACCCTAGCGTCTCCTACAATGAGCAGTTCTTC. Protein product: CASSLNPSVSYNEQFF.

J is TRBJ1-1 and V is TRBV2, with D hard to call. Germline loops: CDR1 SNHLY, CDR2 FYNNEI. This CDR3 is 12 amino acids long. Deletions cut 8 bases from V and 0 bases from J, with 7 bases between. The DNA for the CDR3 is TGTGCCAGCCTCGGGTTGAACACTGAAGCTTTCTTT. Translation: CASLGLNTEAFF.

In this sample, this clone turned up a few times. The chain couples TRBV6-1 to TRBJ1-1; a weak D match, TRBD1 (6 bases). CDR1 and CDR2 (germline): MNHNS, SASEGT. The CDR3 is made up of 13 amino acids. With 4 bases removed from V and 3 bases from J, the gap between germline ends came to 9 bases. The CDR3 sequence: CASSATGYTEAFF. The CDR3 DNA follows: TGTGCCAGCAGTGCTACAGGGTACACTGAAGCTTTCTTT.